What follows are 8 T cell receptor beta chains derived from one specimen sequenced in a study of OX40 agonist ivuxolimab in advanced cancers. TCRdb keeps only in-frame clones here, not all; method: immunoSEQ multiplex PCR. The repertoire consists of fewer than 85,000 clones, with 65% to 85% occurring once and the leading ten covering 8.2%. Material: CD4+ or CD8+ T cells sorted from blood, obtained in a trial of the OX40 agonist ivuxolimab. These receptors all stem from an adult with an advanced solid tumor such as melanoma, head and neck, liver or kidney cancer.

This sequence joins TRBV6-5 and TRBJ1-1; 11 nucleotides line up with TRBD1. V gave up 7 bases and J gave up 4 bases; unmatched junction bases: 8. Germline CDR1 and CDR2: MNHEY and SVGAGI. The length of the CDR3 is 15 residues. The CDR3 reads CASNTGTGGFTEAFF. CDR3 nucleotides: TGTGCCAGCAATACCGGGACAGGGGGGTTCACTGAAGCTTTCTTT.

Comment on this clone: One junction end does not reproduce the germline sequence, and a read error may be involved. The rearrangement links TRBV7-9 to TRBJ1-6; D perhaps matches TRBD1 (5 bases). CDR3 length equals 16 residues. The V gene's germline CDR1 is SEHNR and CDR2 FQNEAQ (reference sequence). The chain's CDR3 is CASSFGGTSFNSPLHF. Written as DNA, the CDR3 is TGTGCCAGCAGCTTCGGAGGGACTTCCTTTAATTCACCCCTCCACTTT.

The chain employs TRBV5-4 and TRBJ1-1; 7 nucleotides align to TRBD1. The V gene end was trimmed by 4 bases and the J gene end by 0 bases; junction bases not matched to a gene: 6. The V gene's germline CDR1 is SGHNT and CDR2 YYREEE (reference sequence). This CDR3 contains 15 residues. CDR3: CASSGQGGMNTEAFF. The CDR3 DNA reads as TGTGCCAGCAGCGGCCAGGGGGGCATGAACACTGAAGCTTTCTTT.

The V call is TRBV2, the J call TRBJ1-2; D not certain. Trimming left V 6 bases short and J 7 bases short, with 9 bases between. Germline assignment: CDR1 SNHLY and CDR2 FYNNEI. This CDR3 is built from 11 residues. The DNA of the CDR3 is TGTGCCAGCAGGGCGGAGGCTGGCTACACCTTC. This translates into CASRAEAGYTF.

Worth noting for this clone: The junction differs from germline at one of its ends, possibly a read error. The genes are TRBV5-4 and TRBJ2-7, with D perhaps TRBD2 (6 bases). Germline V gene data show CDR1 as SGHNT and CDR2 as YYREEE (reference sequence). The CDR3 is 16 residues long. CDR3 nucleotides: TGCGCCAGCAGCCAAGATGGTCTTGCGGGGAGATACGAGCAGTACTTC. The encoded protein is CASSQDGLAGRYEQYF.

The table lists this clone with a few counts. The CDR3 DNA follows: TGTGCCAGCTCATACGGACTAGGCCCAGGCAATGAGCAGTTCTTC. This gives the protein CASSYGLGPGNEQFF. V gene TRBV18 combines with J gene TRBJ2-1; TRBD2 matches at 7 bases. J gave up 6 bases and V 5 bases, and 10 bases lay outside the gene matches. CDR1 is KGHSH, CDR2 LQKENI, per germline. This CDR3 comprises 15 residues. Supplemented by reference TRBV18 and TRBJ2-1, the full variable domain reads NAGVMQNPRHLVRRRGQEARLRCSPMKGHSHVYWYRQLPEEGLKFMVYLQKENIIDESGMPKERFSAEFPKEGPSILRIQQVVRGDSAAYFCASSYGLGPGNEQFFGPGTRLTVL.

The J gene is TRBJ2-5, the V gene TRBV13, with D possibly matching TRBD2 (6 bases). Germline values: CDR1 PRHDT, CDR2 FYEKMQ (reference sequence). V was cut by 6 bases and J by 2 bases, with 22 bases left in between. There are 17 residues in the CDR3. As DNA, the CDR3 is TGTGCCAGCAGTCAAAGAGGAGGCGGGGCCCTACAAGAGACCCAGTACTTC. Protein product: CASSQRGGGALQETQYF.

The chain uses TRBV27 and TRBJ2-3; 8 bases line up with TRBD2. This CDR3 is 17 amino acids long. Germline V CDR1 and CDR2: MNHEY, SMNVEV (reference sequence). Unmatched junction bases numbered 7, after V lost 0 bases and J lost 2 bases. CDR3 nucleotide sequence: TGTGCCAGCAGTTTATCAGCGGGGGACGCTTTCACAGATACGCAGTATTTT. It yields the protein CASSLSAGDAFTDTQYF.